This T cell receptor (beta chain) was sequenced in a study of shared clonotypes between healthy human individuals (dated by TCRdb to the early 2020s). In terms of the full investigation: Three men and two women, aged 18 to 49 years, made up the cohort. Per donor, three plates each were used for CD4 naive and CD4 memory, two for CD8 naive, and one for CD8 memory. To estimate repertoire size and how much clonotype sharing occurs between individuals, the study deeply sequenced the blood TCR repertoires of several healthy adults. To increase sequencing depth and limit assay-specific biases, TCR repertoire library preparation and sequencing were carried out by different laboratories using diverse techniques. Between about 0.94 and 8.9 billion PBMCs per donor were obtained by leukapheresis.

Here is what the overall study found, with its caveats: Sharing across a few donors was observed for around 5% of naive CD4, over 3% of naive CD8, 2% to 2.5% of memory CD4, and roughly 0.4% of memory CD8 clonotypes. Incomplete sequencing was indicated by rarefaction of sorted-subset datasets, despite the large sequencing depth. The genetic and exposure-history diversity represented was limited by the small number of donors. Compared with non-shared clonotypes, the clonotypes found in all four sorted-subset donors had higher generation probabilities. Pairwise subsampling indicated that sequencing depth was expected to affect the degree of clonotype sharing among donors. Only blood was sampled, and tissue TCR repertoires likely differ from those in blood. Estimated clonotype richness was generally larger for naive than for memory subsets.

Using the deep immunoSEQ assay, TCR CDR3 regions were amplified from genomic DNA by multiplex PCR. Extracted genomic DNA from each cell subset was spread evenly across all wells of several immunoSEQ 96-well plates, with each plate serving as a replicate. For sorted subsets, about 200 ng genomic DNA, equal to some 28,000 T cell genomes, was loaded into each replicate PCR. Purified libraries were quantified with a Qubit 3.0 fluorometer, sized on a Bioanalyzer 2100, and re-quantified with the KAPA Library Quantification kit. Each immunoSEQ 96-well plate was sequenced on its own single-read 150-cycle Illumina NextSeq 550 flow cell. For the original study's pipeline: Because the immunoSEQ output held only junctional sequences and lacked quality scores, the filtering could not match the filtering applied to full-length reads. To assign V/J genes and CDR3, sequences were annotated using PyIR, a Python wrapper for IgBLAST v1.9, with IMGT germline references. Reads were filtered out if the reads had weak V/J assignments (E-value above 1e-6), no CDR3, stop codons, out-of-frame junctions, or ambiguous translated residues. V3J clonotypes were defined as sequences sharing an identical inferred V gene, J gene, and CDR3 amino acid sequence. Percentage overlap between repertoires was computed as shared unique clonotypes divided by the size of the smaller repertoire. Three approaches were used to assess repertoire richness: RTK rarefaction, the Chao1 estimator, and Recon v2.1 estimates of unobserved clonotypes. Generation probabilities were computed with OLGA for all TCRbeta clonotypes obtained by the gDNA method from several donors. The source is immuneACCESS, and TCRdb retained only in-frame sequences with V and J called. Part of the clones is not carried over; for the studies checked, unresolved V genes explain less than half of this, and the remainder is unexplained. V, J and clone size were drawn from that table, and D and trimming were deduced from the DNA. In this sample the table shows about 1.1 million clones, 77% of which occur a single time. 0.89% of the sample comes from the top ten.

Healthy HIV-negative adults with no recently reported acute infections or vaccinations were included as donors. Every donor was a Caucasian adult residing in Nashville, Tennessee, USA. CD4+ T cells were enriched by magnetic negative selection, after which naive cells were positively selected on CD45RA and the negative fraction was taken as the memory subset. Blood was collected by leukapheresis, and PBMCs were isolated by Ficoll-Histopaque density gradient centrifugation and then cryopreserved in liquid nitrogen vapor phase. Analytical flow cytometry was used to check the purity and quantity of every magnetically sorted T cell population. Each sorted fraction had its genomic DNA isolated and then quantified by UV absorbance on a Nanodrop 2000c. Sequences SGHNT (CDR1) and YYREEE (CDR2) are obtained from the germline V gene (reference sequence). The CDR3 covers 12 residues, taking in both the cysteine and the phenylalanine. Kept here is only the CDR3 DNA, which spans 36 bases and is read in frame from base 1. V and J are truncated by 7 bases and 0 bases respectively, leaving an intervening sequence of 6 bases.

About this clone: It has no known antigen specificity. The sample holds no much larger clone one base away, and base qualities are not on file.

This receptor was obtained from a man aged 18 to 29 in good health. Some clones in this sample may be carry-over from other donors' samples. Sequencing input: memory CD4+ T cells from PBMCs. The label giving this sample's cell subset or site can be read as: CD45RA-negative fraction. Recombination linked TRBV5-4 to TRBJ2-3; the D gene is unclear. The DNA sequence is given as TGTGCCAGCCGGCGTAGCACAGATACGCAGTATTTT. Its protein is CASRRSTDTQYF.